A few counts support the clone carrying this T cell receptor (beta chain). V lost 0 bases to trimming and J lost 4 bases, with 11 bases between them. The germline V gene encodes CDR1 SGHRS and CDR2 YFSETQ. The CDR3 is 15 residues long. Each CDR3 protein is one row after TCRdb ran MiXCR on the RT-PCR reads. The profile shows about 700,000 distinct CDR3 sequences, 11% to 15% of them singletons. The genes are TRBV5-1 and TRBJ1-3; D is perhaps TRBD1 (5 bases). The sample comprised memory CD4+ T cells from blood. The TCR comes from a female donor in good health, serving as a healthy control. The chain's CDR3 is CASSLAPQGGNTIYF. CDR3 coding DNA: TGCGCCAGCAGCTTGGCCCCGCAGGGCGGAAACACCATATATTTT.